The 24 T cell receptor beta chains given below trace back to one sample, sequenced in a study of CD8+CD57+ T cells in acquired aplastic anemia. Genomic DNA templated the TCR beta VDJ and CDR3 profiling. TCRdb re-called the reads with MiXCR, one entry per CDR3 protein. Of around 210,000 distinct CDR3 sequences listed, 50% to 70% are singletons. Individuals selected for sequencing had exhibited CD8+CD57+ cell expansion on flow cytometry. The sequenced material came from sorted CD4+, CD8+, or CD8+CD57+ T cells (not recorded which) from PBMCs. All receptors derive from a human donor with aplastic anemia.

This clonotype has just a few counts. V usage is TRBV2 and J usage is TRBJ2-3, with unresolved D. Germline CDR1 and CDR2: SNHLY and FYNNEI. V was clipped by 3 bases and J by 2 bases, with 6 bases between them. CDR3 length: 13 residues. The CDR3 sequence is CASSEIFTDTQYF. In nucleotides, the CDR3 is TGTGCCAGCAGTGAGATTTTCACAGATACGCAGTATTTT.

Concerning this clonotype: A junction boundary mismatches the germline segment, possibly from a read error. This chain links TRBV5-1 with TRBJ1-1; 9 bases are a match to TRBD1. The CDR3 is made up of 13 amino acids. Germline values: CDR1 SGHRS, CDR2 YFSETQ. The CDR3 DNA sequence: TGTGCCAGCAGCCTAACGACAGGGGGTGAAGCTTTCTTT. Residues: CASSLTTGGEAFF.

The chain couples TRBV7-2 to TRBJ1-2; no firm D call. V lost 5 bases to trimming and J lost 8 bases, with 12 bases between them. This CDR3 is built from 12 residues. Germline V lookup: CDR1 SGHTA, CDR2 FQGNSA. The CDR3 is CASSQIGRGYTF. The CDR3 DNA follows: TGTGCCAGCAGCCAGATCGGGAGGGGCTACACCTTC.

This clonotype was counted ten times or more. The V gene is TRBV7-9, the J gene TRBJ1-3; D gene uncertain. The CDR3 totals 14 residues. CDR1 is SEHNR and CDR2 is FQNEAQ in the germline V gene (reference sequence). The V end was cut by 1 base, the J end by 2 bases, with 6 bases between. CDR3 loop: CASSLGATGNTIYF. CDR3 sequence (DNA): TGTGCCAGCAGCTTAGGGGCCACTGGAAACACCATATATTTT. Based on the CDR3 plus reference TRBV7-9 and TRBJ1-3, the full variable domain is DTGVSQNPRHKITKRGQNVTFRCDPISEHNRLYWYRQTLGQGPEFLTYFQNEAQLEKSRLLSDRFSAERPKGSFSTLEIQRTEQGDSAMYLCASSLGATGNTIYFGEGSWLTVV.

This sequence joins TRBV5-1 and TRBJ2-7; D perhaps matches TRBD2 (6 bases). Trimming took off 3 bases at V and 6 bases at J, with 19 bases between the two ends. The CDR3 is 15 amino acids. Germline lookup yields CDR1 SGHRS and CDR2 YFSETQ. The CDR3 coding sequence is TGCGCCAGCAGCTCTCTCGCGGGAAGCCTGGGCGAGCAGTACTTC. It translates to CASSSLAGSLGEQYF.

This chain connects TRBV15 to TRBJ2-7; 7 bases are shared with TRBD1. In germline, CDR1 is LNHNV, CDR2 YYDKDF (reference sequence). The V and J ends lost 1 base and 0 bases, in that order; junction bases with no gene match: 3. The CDR3 spans 15 residues. CDR3: CATSRAGDSSYEQYF. The CDR3 coding sequence is TGTGCCACCAGCAGAGCAGGGGACAGCTCCTACGAGCAGTACTTC.

Only one count was recorded for this clonotype. The chain joins TRBV7-2 to TRBJ2-7; either TRBD1 or TRBD2 may supply D (5 bases each). The CDR3 contains 15 residues. Germline CDR1 reads SGHTA; CDR2 reads FQGNSA. Trimming stripped 5 bases from V and 4 bases from J, with 18 bases between. CDR3 nucleotides: TGTGCCAGCAGCACTACCGGGACGGGGATTTACGAGCAGTACTTC. It codes for CASSTTGTGIYEQYF.

V usage is TRBV6-4 and J usage is TRBJ2-3; 11 nucleotides align to TRBD2. Germline V lookup: CDR1 MRHNA, CDR2 SNTAGT. Trimming at V came to 5 bases and at J to 0 bases, leaving 4 bases not matched to a gene. This CDR3 region has 16 residues. CDR3 in DNA: TGTGCCAGCAGTCCAGCTAGCGGGGGGAGCACAGATACGCAGTATTTT. Residues: CASSPASGGSTDTQYF.

The CDR3 sequence is CSATRTGSTDTQYF. CDR3 nucleotide sequence: TGCAGTGCTACCAGGACAGGGAGCACAGATACGCAGTATTTT. The chain uses TRBV20-1 and TRBJ2-3; 8 positions agree with TRBD1. Germline assignment: CDR1 DFQATT and CDR2 SNEGSKA (reference sequence). This CDR3 region has 14 residues. Germline trimming cut 4 bases from V and 0 bases from J; bases unmatched to any gene: 3.

This clonotype turned up a few times. This chain links TRBV20-1 with TRBJ1-3; D uncertain. The CDR3 runs to 12 residues. V lost 3 bases to trimming and J lost 4 bases, with 7 bases between them. The germline V gene encodes CDR1 DFQATT and CDR2 SNEGSKA (reference sequence). CDR3 coding DNA: TGCAGTGCTAGCGCTAGGGGAAACACCATATATTTT. Protein sequence: CSASARGNTIYF.

The chain combines TRBV6-4 with TRBJ2-3; D possibly matches TRBD1 or TRBD2 (5 bases each). Germline V CDR1 and CDR2: MRHNA, SNTAGT. The CDR3 spans 16 residues. V was cut by 6 bases and J by 3 bases, with 19 bases left in between. The CDR3 reads CASSPTPGPLTDTQYF. The CDR3 DNA sequence: TGTGCCAGCAGCCCCACCCCGGGACCCCTAACAGATACGCAGTATTTT.

V usage is TRBV29-1 and J usage is TRBJ1-1; no clear D gene. Germline V lookup: CDR1 SQVTM, CDR2 ANQGSEA. Trimming pared 4 bases from V and 1 base from J, leaving 10 bases between. The CDR3 spans 13 residues. The CDR3 is CSVVITGNTEAFF. The CDR3 bases are TGCAGCGTTGTTATTACGGGGAACACTGAAGCTTTCTTT. Full variable domain (missing parts from reference TRBV29-1 and TRBJ1-1): SAVISQKPSRDICQRGTSLTIQCQVDSQVTMMFWYRQQPGQSLTLIATANQGSEATYESGFVIDKFPISRPNLTFSTLTVSNMSPEDSSIYLCSVVITGNTEAFFGQGTRLTVV.

This clonotype has a single count. The chain combines TRBV7-2 with TRBJ1-2; maybe TRBD1 (6 bases). With 5 bases removed from V and 6 bases from J, the gap between germline ends came to 16 bases. Germline CDR1 reads SGHTA; CDR2 reads FQGNSA. The CDR3 runs 14 residues. This chain's CDR3 is CASSRLGGQNGYTF. The CDR3 region has the DNA TGTGCCAGCAGCCGATTGGGGGGGCAAAATGGCTACACCTTC.

The chain employs TRBV15 and TRBJ1-4; D gene unclear. V dropped 1 base and J dropped 8 bases, with 8 bases sitting between them. The germline V gene has CDR1 LNHNV and CDR2 YYDKDF (reference sequence). This CDR3 is built from 13 residues. The CDR3 is CATSRGPEEKLFF. CDR3 sequence (DNA): TGTGCCACCAGCAGAGGGCCAGAGGAAAAACTGTTTTTT. The variable domain in full, completed from reference TRBV15 and TRBJ1-4, reads DAMVIQNPRYQVTQFGKPVTLSCSQTLNHNVMYWYQQKSSQAPKLLFHYYDKDFNNEADTPDNFQSRRPNTSFCFLDIRSPGLGDTAMYLCATSRGPEEKLFFGSGTQLSVL.

This chain links TRBV7-2 with TRBJ2-3; 7 positions match TRBD2. The V and J ends lost 5 bases and 2 bases, in that order; junction bases with no gene match: 4. The germline CDR1 and CDR2 sequences are SGHTA and FQGNSA. The CDR3 loop spans 14 amino acids. This chain's CDR3 is CASSRDYHTDTQYF. The CDR3 DNA reads as TGTGCCAGCAGCCGGGACTACCACACAGATACGCAGTATTTT.

V and J are TRBV20-1 and TRBJ1-5; D gene unclear. The CDR3 covers 13 residues. The germline gives CDR1 DFQATT, CDR2 SNEGSKA (reference sequence). The germline V and J ends were trimmed by 3 bases and 1 base, with 7 bases remaining between them. The CDR3 region has the DNA TGCAGTGCTAGCGCCACAAGCAATCAGCCCCAGCATTTT. This gives the protein CSASATSNQPQHF.

This clonotype was observed a few times. The V gene is TRBV7-6, the J gene TRBJ2-5; 9 nucleotides match TRBD1. J was trimmed by 4 bases and V by 2 bases; bases with no gene match: 8. This CDR3 has 16 residues. Per the germline V gene, CDR1 is SGHVS and CDR2 is FNYEAQ. Here the CDR3 reads CASSLTGTGSGETQYF. The DNA of the CDR3 is TGTGCCAGCAGCTTAACCGGGACAGGGAGTGGAGAGACCCAGTACTTC.

This sequence joins TRBV7-9 and TRBJ1-2; D remains ambiguous. Germline-derived CDR1 and CDR2 are SEHNR and FQNEAQ (reference sequence). The CDR3 runs to 13 residues. Trimming left V 5 bases short and J 7 bases short, with 14 bases between. In nucleotides, the CDR3 is TGTGCCAGCAGCCTCCTGGTGTATATTGGCTACACCTTC. This gives the protein CASSLLVYIGYTF.

This sequence joins TRBV20-1 and TRBJ1-4; 7 bases map to TRBD1. CDR1 is DFQATT, CDR2 SNEGSKA, per germline (reference sequence). V lost 5 bases, J lost 4 bases, and 4 bases stayed unmatched. The CDR3 is 13 amino acids. The CDR3 region is CSARTGYNEKLFF. CDR3 in DNA: TGCAGTGCTCGGACAGGCTATAATGAAAAACTGTTTTTT.

This sequence joins TRBV2 and TRBJ2-3; a possible D gene is TRBD2 (5 bases). Germline CDR1 and CDR2: SNHLY and FYNNEI. V was clipped by 8 bases and J by 5 bases, with 20 bases between them. This CDR3 comprises 15 residues. For the CDR3, the DNA is TGTGCCAGCGGGGAAAGGGCGGTAAGCGGAGATACGCAGTATTTT. It translates to CASGERAVSGDTQYF.

The gene calls are TRBV24-1 and TRBJ2-1; 7 bases are shared with TRBD2. The V segment lost 3 bases and the J segment 6 bases; nucleotides outside the gene matches: 7. The CDR3 loop spans 15 amino acids. Looked up from germline, CDR1 is KGHDR and CDR2 is SFDVKD. CDR3 in DNA: TGTGCCACCAGTGATCGATCTAGCGGACTCAATGAGCAGTTCTTC. This codes for CATSDRSSGLNEQFF.

This clonotype was seen a handful of times. This rearrangement joins TRBV7-2 to TRBJ2-1; a weak D match, TRBD2 (5 bases). The ends were cut back, 1 base at V and 5 bases at J, with 12 bases in the middle. The CDR3 extends over 15 amino acids. CDR1 is SGHTA, CDR2 FQGNSA, per germline. CDR3 sequence reads: CASSLDERINNEQFF. The CDR3 region has the DNA TGTGCCAGCAGCTTAGACGAGCGGATTAACAATGAGCAGTTCTTC.

This clonotype came up once. This CDR3 is missing its conserved last phenylalanine or tryptophan, likely due to a read error. The DNA is left out, because the CDR3 cannot be placed on it with certainty; the CDR3 is given as TCRdb lists it. The chain combines TRBV14 with TRBJ2-7. Germline V gene lookup returns CDR1 SGHDN and CDR2 FVKESK. Inclusive of both ends, the CDR3 amounts to 11 amino acids. The CDR3 here is CASSQRLFVYL.

This rearrangement joins TRBV20-1 to TRBJ2-7, with 9 positions matching TRBD2. This CDR3 comprises 15 residues. After removal of 1 base from V and 4 bases from J, the junction contained 8 bases not matched to a gene. Germline V gene lookup returns CDR1 DFQATT and CDR2 SNEGSKA (reference sequence). The CDR3 DNA reads as TGCAGTGCTAGAGGGGATAGCGGGAGTGGGTACGAGCAGTACTTC. Residues: CSARGDSGSGYEQYF.